This TCR beta chain was recovered during a study of blood T cell repertoires in COVID-19 (dated by TCRdb to 2018 to 2020). In the study overall: Samples from collaborators originated in the United States, Italy and Spain and spanned both the acute and convalescent phases of COVID-19. The dataset comprised deeply sampled blood TCRbeta repertoires from subjects exposed to, actively infected with, or recovered from COVID-19. The samples were drawn from the first 160 participants of the ongoing ImmuneRACE study and from under 1,500 subjects provided by 6 global collaborators. A de-identified subject ID, COVID-19 status, age in years and sex were almost always included in the sample metadata. Where HLA class I and class II types were available, the types were taken from metadata supplied by the sample provider, not from assay-based typing. The repertoires were released in a freely available public database intended as a resource for research on the immune response to SARS-CoV-2. The prospective study material was composed of cDNA or gDNA derived from T cells, B-cell-depleted T cells, or PBMCs. The paper as a whole reports these results and caveats: Clinical and demographic metadata were provided uncurated, with the amount varying by source and participant.

Cut back by 6 bases and 4 bases, the V and J ends lie 15 bases apart. The CDR3 has 14 amino acids, counting the end cysteine and phenylalanine. The DNA shown is the 42-base CDR3, in frame from base 1. Reading the germline V gene gives CDR1 MNHEY and CDR2 SVGEGT. Comment on this clone: Its antigen has not been determined. No base quality values were provided; no much bigger clone lies one nucleotide off.

TCRbeta CDR3 regions were amplified from genomic DNA using the immunoSEQ Assay, a bias-controlled multiplex PCR. In the source study's methods: The number of nucleated cells in each sample was estimated by amplification of reference gene primers within the assay. To quantify the absolute abundance of each unique TCRbeta CDR3 rearrangement, sequence reads were collapsed and filtered. For each sample, productive Simpson clonality was calculated by taking the square root of Simpson's diversity index across productive rearrangements. TCRdb stores this immuneACCESS table with in-frame sequences only. Part of the clones is absent; in the studies checked, under half of the shortfall reflects unresolved V genes, and no reason is known for the rest. V and J calls and clone size follow that table, whereas D and trimming were derived from the DNA. Counted in this sample were roughly 140,000 clones; over 80% of them appeared once. The ten largest make up approximately 11% of the sample.

Each collaborating institution followed its own protocols to collect whole blood in K2EDTA tubes. For TCRbeta analysis, collaborator samples were shipped as frozen whole blood, as isolated PBMCs, or as DNA extracted from either sample type. The sequence is built from TRBV6-2 or TRBV6-3 and TRBJ1-2; the D region possibly corresponds to TRBD1 (5 bases align). This receptor was obtained from an elderly woman with acute or convalescent COVID-19. Sequences were obtained from peripheral blood. CDR3 reads: CASSPRGGTYGYTF. The nucleotide sequence reads as follows: TGTGCCAGCAGCCCCAGAGGAGGGACCTATGGCTACACCTTC.